The clone carrying this T cell receptor beta chain was detected a few times. Between the trimmed V and J ends, which lost 5 bases and 0 bases, there was a span of 15 bases. Germline CDR1 is SGHTA and CDR2 is FQGTGA. The CDR3 spans 16 residues. The data were taken from a study of response to subunit inactivated influenza vaccine. TCRdb re-analysed the RT-PCR reads in MiXCR, keeping a single row per CDR3 protein. The sample carries 650,000 to 700,000 distinct CDR3 sequences, less than 20% recorded once. This sequence was found in a man aged 50 or older who received an inactivated influenza vaccine. V gene TRBV7-3 combines with J gene TRBJ2-3; a weak D match, TRBD2 (6 bases). The specimen was PBMCs from blood, collected 11 to 12 days after vaccination. In nucleotides, the CDR3 is TGTGCCAGCAGCCCGGCCGAGCGGGTTAGCACAGATACGCAGTATTTT. Translating gives CASSPAERVSTDTQYF.